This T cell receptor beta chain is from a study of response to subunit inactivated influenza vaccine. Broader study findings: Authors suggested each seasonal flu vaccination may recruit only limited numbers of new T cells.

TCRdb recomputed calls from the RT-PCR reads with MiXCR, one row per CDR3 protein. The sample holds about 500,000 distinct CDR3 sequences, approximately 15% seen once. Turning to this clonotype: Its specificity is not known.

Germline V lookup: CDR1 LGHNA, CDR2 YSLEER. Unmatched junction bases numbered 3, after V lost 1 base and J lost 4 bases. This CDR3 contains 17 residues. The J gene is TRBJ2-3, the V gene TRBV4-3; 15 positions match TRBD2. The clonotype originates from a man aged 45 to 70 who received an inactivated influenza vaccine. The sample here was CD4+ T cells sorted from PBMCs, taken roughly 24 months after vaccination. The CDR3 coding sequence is TGCGCCAGCAGCCAAGGGGGACTAGCGGGAGGCCCAGATACGCAGTATTTT. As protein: CASSQGGLAGGPDTQYF.